This record covers a single T cell receptor (beta chain). Its antigen is not identified. The entry originates in a study of identifying expanded T cells in peripheral blood. Whole-study results and caveats: Across healthy donors, higher total template counts meant significantly greater approximately two-week count variance. Over around two and four weeks, about 16 and 19 clones changed, versus more than 1 between replicates.

V dropped 2 bases and J dropped 1 base, with 12 bases sitting between them. The CDR3 runs to 15 residues. Germline CDR1 is SGHNT and CDR2 is YYREEE (reference sequence). Assay used: immunoSEQ multiplex PCR; TCRdb lists only in-frame clones, some missing. The sample includes about 80,000 clones, roughly 90% of them seen just once. The sequence was collected from a person aged 18 to 75 in good health. The sequenced sample consisted of blood. The chain joins TRBV5-4 to TRBJ1-1; D is possibly TRBD1 (5 bases). DNA of the CDR3: TGTGCCAGCAGCTTAGGTCAGGGTAAGAACACTGAAGCTTTCTTT. Protein: CASSLGQGKNTEAFF.